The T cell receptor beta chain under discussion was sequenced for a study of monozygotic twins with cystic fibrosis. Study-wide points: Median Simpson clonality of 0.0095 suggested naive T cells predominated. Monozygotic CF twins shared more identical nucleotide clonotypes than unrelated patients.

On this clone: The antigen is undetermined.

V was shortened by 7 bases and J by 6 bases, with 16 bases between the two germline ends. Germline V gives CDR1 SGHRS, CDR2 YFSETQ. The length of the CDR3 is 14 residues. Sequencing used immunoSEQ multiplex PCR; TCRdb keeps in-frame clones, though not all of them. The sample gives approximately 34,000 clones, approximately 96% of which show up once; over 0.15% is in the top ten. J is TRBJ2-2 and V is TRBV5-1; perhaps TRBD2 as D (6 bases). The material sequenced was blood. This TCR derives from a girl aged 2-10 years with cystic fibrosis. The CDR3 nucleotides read TGCGCCAGCGTCGATCTCGGGGGTTCCGGGGAGCTGTTTTTT. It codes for CASVDLGGSGELFF. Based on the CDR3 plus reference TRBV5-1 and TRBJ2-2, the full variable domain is KAGVTQTPRYLIKTRGQQVTLSCSPISGHRSVSWYQQTPGQGLQFLFEYFSETQRNKGNFPGRFSGRQFSNSRSEMNVSTLELGDSALYLCASVDLGGSGELFFGEGSRLTVL.